This entry concerns a single T cell receptor (beta chain). Its specificity is not known. This entry comes from a study of cytomegalovirus exposure and HLA in healthy donors. Study summary: From donors who were HLA-typed, an early data release held approximately 80 million unique TCRs.

Points from the study as a whole: Within the data, a cluster of highly shared sequence variants was likely a sequencing artifact. For most TCR sequences rarity was the rule, although some public TCRs occurred in many donors.

Germline CDR1 and CDR2: MDHEN and SYDVKM. This CDR3 spans 14 amino acids. V lost 4 bases and J lost 6; bases outside the gene matches: 5. Both 60 Vbeta primers and 13 Jbeta primers went into the PCR. Sequenced by immunoSEQ multiplex PCR; TCRdb stores in-frame clones only, minus some. The table records approximately 150,000 clones, 60% to 80% of them present only once. This chain connects TRBV28 to TRBJ1-4; TRBD1 aligns across 7 bases. The clonotype comes from a man in his forties or fifties in good health and CMV-seropositive. The source material was PBMCs. This CDR3 is CASSSQGVDEKLFF. CDR3 nucleotides: TGTGCCAGCAGTTCCCAGGGGGTTGATGAAAAACTGTTTTTT.